This TCR beta chain comes out of a study of blood T cell repertoires in COVID-19. Across the study: The United States, Italy and Spain provided the acute and convalescent COVID-19 samples. Sources were T cells, B-cell-depleted T cells, or PBMCs; the material itself was cDNA or gDNA.

Germline assignment: CDR1 SGHNT and CDR2 YYREEE (reference sequence). V lost 4 bases to trimming and J lost 5 bases; unmatched junction nucleotides: 5. The CDR3 is 13 amino acids. Assay used: immunoSEQ multiplex PCR; TCRdb lists only in-frame clones, some missing. The sample lists a few hundred thousand clones, around 87% occurring once. The chain recombines TRBV5-4 with TRBJ1-2; 7 bases fit TRBD1. The sample consisted of peripheral blood. The sequence was obtained from an older woman with COVID-19, enrolled during active disease. The CDR3 spells CASSRDRVYGYTF. The CDR3 DNA is TGTGCCAGCAGCCGGGACAGAGTATATGGCTACACCTTC.